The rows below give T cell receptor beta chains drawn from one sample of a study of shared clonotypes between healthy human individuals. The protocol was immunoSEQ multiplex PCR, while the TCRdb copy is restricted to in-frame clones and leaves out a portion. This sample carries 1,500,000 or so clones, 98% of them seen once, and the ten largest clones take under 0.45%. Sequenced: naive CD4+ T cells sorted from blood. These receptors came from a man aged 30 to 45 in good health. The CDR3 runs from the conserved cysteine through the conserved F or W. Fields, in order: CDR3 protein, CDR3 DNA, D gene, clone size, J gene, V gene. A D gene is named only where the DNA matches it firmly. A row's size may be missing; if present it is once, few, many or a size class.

CASSSPTLKETQYF	TGTGCCAGCAGTTCACCTACCCTAAAAGAGACCCAGTACTTC	.	.	TRBJ2-5	TRBV28
CSVEDVSQTGNTIYF	TGCAGCGTTGAAGATGTTAGCCAGACTGGAAACACCATATATTTT	.	.	TRBJ1-3	TRBV29-1
CSVAGQWSGDTQYF	TGCAGCGTTGCGGGACAGTGGTCCGGAGATACGCAGTATTTT	TRBD1	.	TRBJ2-3	TRBV29-1
CAWSVTAGGYEQYF	TGTGCCTGGAGTGTAACAGCGGGAGGGTACGAGCAGTACTTC	TRBD2	.	TRBJ2-7	TRBV30
CASSSFELREKLFF	TGTGCCAGCAGTTCATTTGAGTTACGAGAAAAACTGTTTTTT	.	.	TRBJ1-4	TRBV6-5
CAISDQGTGRAYNEQFF	TGTGCCATCAGTGACCAAGGAACGGGGAGGGCGTACAATGAGCAGTTCTTC	TRBD2	.	TRBJ2-1	TRBV10-3
CASSLSLGQGTDTQYF	TGTGCCAGCAGCTTATCGTTGGGACAGGGTACAGATACGCAGTATTTT	TRBD1	.	TRBJ2-3	TRBV11-2
CASREYNEQFF	TGTGCCAGCAGAGAATACAATGAGCAGTTCTTC	.	.	TRBJ2-1	TRBV6-1
CASSLGQGSEQFF	TGCGCCAGCAGCTTGGGGCAGGGTTCTGAGCAGTTCTTC	.	.	TRBJ2-1	TRBV5-1
CSVADYRDTQYF	TGCAGCGTTGCTGACTACCGCGATACGCAGTATTTT	.	.	TRBJ2-3	TRBV29-1
CASSVATSHSGANVLTF	TGTGCCAGCAGCGTAGCAACCTCACACTCTGGGGCCAACGTCCTGACTTTC	.	.	TRBJ2-6	TRBV9
CAWSGGGQGNEKLFF	TGTGCCTGGAGTGGGGGGGGACAGGGGAATGAAAAACTGTTTTTT	TRBD1	.	TRBJ1-4	TRBV30
CASSQTLGQGYTF	TGCGCCAGCAGCCAAACGCTCGGACAGGGCTACACCTTC	.	once	TRBJ1-2	TRBV10-1
CASSPLGQLGTGELFF	TGTGCCAGCAGCCCCCTGGGACAGCTAGGCACCGGGGAGCTGTTTTTT	TRBD1	.	TRBJ2-2	TRBV11-2
CASRPGGTSDYEQYF	TGTGCCAGCAGACCGGGGGGGACTAGCGACTACGAGCAGTACTTC	TRBD2	few	TRBJ2-7	TRBV5-5
CASSIGDRINQPQHF	TGTGCCAGTAGTATAGGGGACAGGATCAATCAGCCCCAGCATTTT	TRBD1	.	TRBJ1-5	TRBV19
CASSLGLGEQFF	TGTGCCAGCTCACTGGGACTTGGGGAGCAGTTCTTC	.	once	TRBJ2-1	TRBV18
CASSWGQPQETQYF	TGCGCCAGCAGCTGGGGACAGCCTCAAGAGACCCAGTACTTC	TRBD1	.	TRBJ2-5	TRBV5-1
CASRDFRGSYNEQFF	TGTGCCAGCAGGGACTTTAGGGGGTCCTACAATGAGCAGTTCTTC	.	.	TRBJ2-1	TRBV6-1
CASSRLAGYNEQFF	TGTGCCAGCAGTAGACTAGCGGGCTACAATGAGCAGTTCTTC	TRBD2	.	TRBJ2-1	TRBV28
CASSQGLDQPQHF	TGTGCCAGCTCACAGGGGTTGGATCAGCCCCAGCATTTT	.	once	TRBJ1-5	TRBV18
CALMRANEKLFF	TGTGCTCTTATGAGGGCTAATGAAAAACTGTTTTTT	.	.	TRBJ1-4	TRBV7-9
CASSPLATNEKLFF	TGTGCCAGCTCACCACTGGCAACTAATGAAAAACTGTTTTTT	.	.	TRBJ1-4	TRBV18
CASSLRQGAHYGYTF	TGTGCCAGCAGTTTACGACAGGGGGCCCACTATGGCTACACCTTC	TRBD1	.	TRBJ1-2	TRBV27
CASSPLPGQGKYEQYF	TGTGCCAGCTCACCACTCCCGGGACAGGGAAAATACGAGCAGTACTTC	TRBD1	.	TRBJ2-7	TRBV18
CASSQGEGGDTEAFF	TGTGCCAGCAGCCAGGGCGAGGGGGGTGATACTGAAGCTTTCTTT	.	.	TRBJ1-1	TRBV4-2
CASSRPGSSYNEQFF	TGTGCCAGCAGCCGCCCAGGGAGCTCCTACAATGAGCAGTTCTTC	.	.	TRBJ2-1	TRBV7-2
CASSYGGPGANYGYTF	TGTGCCAGCAGCTACGGGGGTCCCGGAGCTAACTATGGCTACACCTTC	.	.	TRBJ1-2	TRBV11-2
CASRPTGGNEQYF	TGTGCCAGCAGACCTACAGGGGGCAACGAGCAGTACTTC	TRBD1	once	TRBJ2-7	TRBV28
CASSSPSFGLAATTDTQYF	TGTGCCAGCAGCTCCCCATCCTTCGGACTAGCGGCAACCACAGATACGCAGTATTTT	TRBD2	.	TRBJ2-3	TRBV11-2
CASSFRLRGKREGAYEQYF	TGTGCCAGCAGCTTTAGACTAAGGGGGAAGCGGGAGGGAGCCTACGAGCAGTACTTC	TRBD2	.	TRBJ2-7	TRBV7-8
CASSAPQLNEKLFF	TGTGCCAGCAGCGCTCCGCAGTTGAATGAAAAACTGTTTTTT	.	.	TRBJ1-4	TRBV28
CASSFGQNTEAFF	TGTGCCAGCAGCTTCGGACAGAACACTGAAGCTTTCTTT	.	.	TRBJ1-1	TRBV5-6
CASSLSTDTQYF	TGTGCCAGCTCACTCAGCACAGATACGCAGTATTTT	.	once	TRBJ2-3	TRBV18
CASTPPGGELFF	TGTGCCAGTACCCCTCCGGGCGGGGAGCTGTTTTTT	.	.	TRBJ2-2	TRBV19
CASSSTGGWTGELFF	TGTGCCAGCAGCTCGACAGGGGGTTGGACCGGGGAGCTGTTTTTT	TRBD1	.	TRBJ2-2	TRBV5-6
CASSGTGLVNYGYTF	TGTGCCAGCAGTGGGACAGGGTTAGTTAACTATGGCTACACCTTC	TRBD1	.	TRBJ1-2	TRBV6-6
CAISVSGTSGSYEQYF	TGTGCCATCAGTGTATCCGGGACTAGCGGGAGTTACGAGCAGTACTTC	TRBD2	.	TRBJ2-7	TRBV10-3
CASSLGRYQPQHF	TGTGCCAGCAGCTTAGGGAGGTATCAGCCCCAGCATTTT	.	.	TRBJ1-5	TRBV7-2
CASSPGQGAREQYF	TGTGCCAGCAGTCCGGGACAGGGGGCGAGAGAGCAGTACTTC	TRBD1	.	TRBJ2-7	TRBV6-5
CARDPQGEFF	TGTGCCAGGGACCCACAGGGAGAGTTCTTC	.	few	TRBJ2-1	TRBV7-2
CAWSVPDGTYEQYF	TGTGCCTGGAGTGTACCGGACGGGACCTACGAGCAGTACTTC	.	.	TRBJ2-7	TRBV30
CASSLPLGLAGDGVQYF	TGTGCCAGCAGCTTACCGCTCGGACTAGCGGGAGACGGGGTGCAGTATTTT	TRBD2	.	TRBJ2-3	TRBV11-2
CATSRAMDSNQPQHF	TGTGCCACCAGCAGAGCAATGGACAGCAATCAGCCCCAGCATTTT	.	.	TRBJ1-5	TRBV15
CASRGQGAEEQYF	TGTGCCAGCAGGGGACAGGGGGCGGAAGAGCAGTACTTC	TRBD1	once	TRBJ2-7	TRBV28
CASSNPGTSGSYEQYF	TGTGCCAGCAGCAACCCCGGGACTAGCGGGAGTTACGAGCAGTACTTC	TRBD2	once	TRBJ2-7	TRBV5-6
CASSHPRSGSGTDTQYF	TGTGCCAGCAGCCACCCGAGAAGCGGGAGTGGCACAGATACGCAGTATTTT	TRBD2	.	TRBJ2-3	TRBV7-2
CASSGRRGSRTDTQYF	TGTGCCAGTAGTGGGAGGCGAGGGTCGCGCACAGATACGCAGTATTTT	.	.	TRBJ2-3	TRBV19
CASSVGFAAYEQYF	TGTGCCAGCAGCGTAGGATTTGCGGCCTACGAGCAGTACTTC	.	.	TRBJ2-7	TRBV9
CASRSGLAGTYEQYF	TGTGCCAGCAGGTCGGGACTAGCGGGAACCTACGAGCAGTACTTC	TRBD2	.	TRBJ2-7	TRBV9
CASSLGDYEQYF	TGCGCCAGCAGCTTGGGAGACTACGAGCAGTACTTC	.	few	TRBJ2-7	TRBV5-1
CATQGKRGDTQYF	TGTGCCACTCAGGGGAAGAGAGGAGATACGCAGTATTTT	.	.	TRBJ2-3	TRBV19
CASSIRLGSTTDLARDTQYF	TGTGCCAGTAGTATTCGCCTCGGCTCTACAACGGACCTAGCCCGAGATACGCAGTATTTT	.	.	TRBJ2-3	TRBV19
CASSSISVAGYGYTF	TGTGCCAGCAGTTCCATTTCCGTGGCTGGCTATGGCTACACCTTC	.	.	TRBJ1-2	TRBV27
CASSFPLGAGLAGALLPDTQYF	TGCGCCAGCAGCTTCCCTTTGGGCGCGGGACTAGCGGGAGCCTTGCTCCCAGATACGCAGTATTTT	TRBD2	.	TRBJ2-3	TRBV5-1